The source of this T cell receptor (beta chain) is a study of shared clonotypes between healthy human individuals. Study overall: Three plates were used per donor for CD4 naive, three for CD4 memory, two for CD8 naive and one for CD8 memory.

In the original analysis: As immunoSEQ supplied junction-only sequences (without quality scores), filtering differed. This table comes from immunoSEQ multiplex PCR, and its TCRdb copy is limited to in-frame clones, with some not included. The DNA was the basis for D and trimming; V, J and clone size are from that table. The sample has 600,000 or so clones; roughly 98% are singletons. General observations from the study: Estimated richness values were generally larger in naive subsets than in memory subsets. The sharing of 4% to 5.5% of naive CD4 clonotypes was seen across several donors.

This clone has only one observation. Its target is not known. CD8 cells classed as naive were CD45RO-negative and positively selected for CCR7, excluding terminally differentiated effector memory CD45RA+ cells. The CDR3 loop spans 15 amino acids. Trimming removed 1 base from V and 6 bases from J, with 13 bases in between. Germline V CDR1 and CDR2: SGHVS, FNYEAQ. This clonotype was sampled from a young man in good health. This sequence joins TRBV7-6 and TRBJ2-1; D unresolved. The sample taken for sequencing was naive CD8+ T cells sorted from blood. CDR3 in DNA: TGTGCCAGCAGCTTAGGTCAACCACTCACCAATGAGCAGTTCTTC. It specifies CASSLGQPLTNEQFF.